Detailed here is one TCR beta chain. Its antigen remains undetermined. No qualities accompany the bases; no much larger clone lies one base away. Data came from an Illumina HiSeq 1500. TCRdb reanalyzed the raw reads on its own, using fastp at Q25 for trimming and MiXCR for clone calling, and kept in-frame beta chains. Rows are unified per CDR3 protein, each entry keeping the most common DNA and genes. Within this sample are hundreds of thousands of distinct CDR3 sequences, with under 45% of them counted one time only. Clones ranked in the top ten supply about 41% of the sample. The entry originates in a study of T cell repertoires in cytomegalovirus infection (dated by TCRdb to about 2019). The study in broad terms: Alongside well-studied HLA-B-restricted epitopes, the peptide stimulations were aimed at recently identified HLA-C-restricted CMV epitopes, whose presentation resists viral immunomodulation. Donor HLA type was relevant to the analysis, as public TCR beta signatures indicated carriage of CMV infection together with the matching HLA type. Summary of the overall study and its limitations: Cumulative frequency of public TCR beta family members discriminated carriers of CMV infection plus the relevant HLA type in this cohort and an independent 352-donor cohort. The ex vivo response was dominated by HLA-C-restricted CMV-specific TCR beta clonotypes, which also provided the single most frequent clonotype in two of eight donors.

Per the germline V gene, MNHNS is the CDR1 and SASEGT is the CDR2. CDR3 length: 14 amino acids, cysteine to phenylalanine. The read is trimmed to its CDR3 DNA, 42 bases read in frame from base 1. V loses 2 bases of germline sequence and J loses 4 bases, and the interval between the two ends is 11 bases. The treatment or condition label for this specimen denotes: in vitro stimulation with specific CMV peptide epitopes to enrich CMV-specific T cells. The receptor chain draws on TRBV6-1 and TRBJ1-1, with TRBD1 perhaps the D gene, on 6 matching bases. The receptor's source is a human donor in good health (CMV status not recorded). Some clones in this sample may be carry-over from other donors' samples. The starting material was cultured PBMCs, obtained from culture after CMV antigen stimulation. The sequence in DNA is TGTGCCAGCAGTGAAAATACAGGGACCACTGAAGCTTTCTTT. It translates to CASSENTGTTEAFF.